A selection of T cell receptor beta chains follows, all from one sample in a study of blood T cell repertoires in COVID-19. Clones were sequenced by immunoSEQ multiplex PCR, and TCRdb holds only the in-frame ones, with some missing. The sample lists 200,000 to 250,000 clones, approximately 80% occurring once. The material sequenced was peripheral blood. The source is an elderly woman with active or convalescent COVID-19. Each CDR3 is given with its conserved first and last residue. A D gene is named only where the DNA matches it firmly. Where a row states a size, it is once, few, many or the class of an expanded clone; other rows omit it.

v_call,j_call,clone_size,d_call,cdr3_aa,cdr3_nt
TRBV11-2,TRBJ2-1,few,TRBD1,CASSLAAGGRFEQFF,TGTGCCAGCAGCTTAGCGGCAGGGGGTCGTTTTGAGCAGTTCTTC
TRBV27,TRBJ2-2,.,.,CASRFRVGELFF,TGTGCCAGCAGGTTTCGGGTCGGGGAGCTGTTTTTT
TRBV7-9,TRBJ1-2,.,TRBD1,CASIPWDRERDYGYTF,TGTGCCAGCATCCCCTGGGACAGGGAGCGCGACTATGGCTACACCTTC
TRBV7-8,TRBJ2-1,.,.,CASTIYHDGDNEQFF,TGTGCCAGCACCATTTATCATGACGGGGACAATGAGCAGTTCTTC
TRBV11-2,TRBJ1-1,.,.,CASSLRQTNTEAFF,TGTGCCAGCAGCTTAAGACAGACGAACACTGAAGCTTTCTTT
TRBV7-8,TRBJ2-7,.,.,CASSLMFGQGSYEQYF,TGTGCCAGCAGCTTAATGTTCGGGCAGGGTTCCTACGAGCAGTACTTC
TRBV28,TRBJ1-2,.,TRBD1,CASSGPGSGQGNYGYTF,TGTGCCAGCAGTGGACCCGGTTCTGGACAGGGAAACTATGGCTACACCTTC
TRBV5-6,TRBJ1-1,.,.,CASSLERGDTEAFF,TGTGCCAGCAGCTTGGAACGCGGAGACACTGAAGCTTTCTTT
TRBV9,TRBJ2-1,.,TRBD1,CASSVVGQEPYNEQFF,TGTGCCAGCAGCGTAGTGGGACAGGAGCCTTACAATGAGCAGTTCTTC
TRBV7-9,TRBJ1-1,.,.,CASSRDRLTEAFF,TGTGCCAGCAGCCGCGACAGGCTTACTGAAGCTTTCTTT
TRBV12-3/TRBV12-4,TRBJ2-7,.,.,CASSFTGYEQYF,TGTGCCAGCAGTTTTACAGGCTACGAGCAGTACTTC
TRBV7-9,TRBJ2-5,.,.,CASSLIEETQYF,TGTGCCAGCAGCTTAATCGAAGAGACCCAGTACTTC
TRBV19,TRBJ2-2,.,.,CASAAQSANTGELFF,TGTGCCAGTGCGGCGCAGTCCGCGAACACCGGGGAGCTGTTTTTT
TRBV24-1,TRBJ2-7,.,TRBD1,CATSDRDRGDYEQYF,TGTGCCACCAGTGACAGGGACAGGGGGGACTACGAGCAGTACTTC
TRBV13,TRBJ1-5,once,TRBD1,CASSLGPTGGGGQPQHF,TGTGCCAGCAGCTTGGGTCCCACAGGGGGCGGCGGTCAGCCCCAGCATTTT
TRBV7-9,TRBJ2-1,.,TRBD2,CASSLNSGSYNEQFF,TGTGCCAGCAGCTTAAATAGCGGGAGTTACAATGAGCAGTTCTTC
TRBV5-1,TRBJ2-7,.,.,CASSLGMIRHYEQYF,TGCGCCAGCAGCTTGGGTATGATCCGACACTACGAGCAGTACTTC
TRBV7-9,TRBJ2-2,.,.,CASSLYTGELFF,TGTGCCAGCAGTCTCTACACCGGGGAGCTGTTTTTT
TRBV29-1,TRBJ1-2,few,TRBD1,CSVARGDRLNYGYTF,TGCAGCGTAGCGCGCGGGGACAGGCTTAACTATGGCTACACCTTC
TRBV30,TRBJ2-1,.,TRBD2,CAWSVLAGTNEQFF,TGTGCCTGGAGTGTACTAGCGGGGACCAATGAGCAGTTCTTC
TRBV5-1,TRBJ2-3,.,TRBD2,CASSFGTSGTDTQYF,TGCGCCAGCAGCTTTGGGACTAGCGGCACAGATACGCAGTATTTT
TRBV19,TRBJ1-5,.,.,CASSIFSGDASGNQPQHF,TGTGCCAGTAGTATTTTTTCCGGCGACGCGAGCGGCAATCAGCCCCAGCATTTT
TRBV3-1/TRBV3-2,TRBJ1-4,.,.,CASSQQGSNEKLFF,TGTGCCAGCAGCCAACAGGGGTCTAATGAAAAACTGTTTTTT
TRBV7-9,TRBJ1-5,.,.,CASSFGLFRDGNQPQHF,TGTGCCAGCAGCTTTGGTCTGTTCAGGGATGGCAATCAGCCCCAGCATTTT
TRBV19,TRBJ1-5,.,TRBD1,CASRGQGGNNQPQHF,TGTGCCAGTAGAGGACAGGGTGGAAACAATCAGCCCCAGCATTTT
TRBV24-1,TRBJ2-3,.,TRBD1,CATSATGGATDTQYF,TGTGCCACCAGTGCCACAGGGGGCGCAACAGATACGCAGTATTTT
TRBV3-1/TRBV3-2,TRBJ1-1,few,.,CASSQTGQAFF,TGTGCCAGCAGCCAAACAGGTCAAGCTTTCTTT
TRBV15,TRBJ2-3,.,TRBD2,CAETRTSGRDLSTDTQYF,TGTGCTGAGACGAGGACTAGCGGGAGGGATTTGAGCACAGATACGCAGTATTTT
TRBV5-4,TRBJ2-1,.,.,CASSLTTGYDGQFF,TGTGCCAGCAGCTTGACCACAGGGTACGACGGGCAGTTCTTC